The 9 T cell receptor beta chains below come from one sample, sequenced in a study of blood T cell repertoires in COVID-19. Generated by immunoSEQ multiplex PCR, the TCRdb table keeps only in-frame clones and is missing some. Seen here are under 250,000 clones, roughly 84% observed once, and the top ten hold 18%. Sequenced input: peripheral blood. The receptors here all came from a man in his fifties with COVID-19, enrolled during active disease.

This chain connects TRBV21-1 to TRBJ2-7; the table's D call TRBD1 went unverified against the DNA. TRBV21-1 is recorded as a pseudogene. CDR3 length: 20 amino acids. The CDR3 bases are TGTGCCAGCAGCAAAGTCCCATGCACCTTCAGGGGGTTTTTTCCCTACGAGCAGTACTTC. The encoded protein is CASSKVPCTFRGFFPYEQYF.

This rearrangement joins TRBV2 to TRBJ1-1, with unresolved D. V lost 0 bases and J lost 5, with 7 bases in between. There are 13 residues in the CDR3. Germline V lookup: CDR1 SNHLY, CDR2 FYNNEI. The chain's CDR3 is CASSEAPTTEAFF. CDR3 in DNA: TGTGCCAGCAGTGAAGCCCCGACTACTGAAGCTTTCTTT.

The chain is built from TRBV5-4 and TRBJ1-4; no definite D call. The CDR3 contains 13 residues. Trimming stripped 1 base from V and 7 bases from J, with 8 bases between. CDR1 and CDR2 from the germline V gene are SGHNT and YYREEE (reference sequence). The CDR3 sequence: CASSLRESEKLFF. For the CDR3, the DNA is TGTGCCAGCAGCTTGCGGGAAAGTGAAAAACTGTTTTTT.

The V call is TRBV5-5, the J call TRBJ1-5, with 8 bases fitting TRBD1. Germline assignment: CDR1 SGHKS and CDR2 YYEKEE (reference sequence). The junction had 6 bases not matched to a gene; V was cut back by 4 bases and J by 3 bases. CDR3 size: 15 residues. The CDR3 DNA sequence: TGTGCCAGCAGCCGGGGGACAGGCAACAATCAGCCCCAGCATTTT. Translating it yields CASSRGTGNNQPQHF.

The chain has TRBV30 and TRBJ1-1; TRBD1 agrees at 7 bases. CDR1 GTSNPN and CDR2 SVGIG come from the germline V gene (reference sequence). The CDR3 spans 13 residues. Trimming cost V 3 bases and J 6 bases; bases outside gene matches: 7. In DNA form, the CDR3 reads TGTGCCTGGAGACCACAGGGGATCGCTGAAGCTTTCTTT. Amino acid sequence: CAWRPQGIAEAFF.

This chain links TRBV5-1 with TRBJ2-5; 13 nucleotides match TRBD2. V was clipped by 3 bases and J by 1 base; unmatched bases: 6. The CDR3 loop spans 17 amino acids. Germline lookup yields CDR1 SGHRS and CDR2 YFSETQ. The DNA for the CDR3 is TGCGCCAGCAGCTCCACACTAGCGGGAGGGCCCCAAGAGACCCAGTACTTC. Protein: CASSSTLAGGPQETQYF.

The rearrangement uses TRBV3-1 (or the pseudogene TRBV3-2) and TRBJ2-1, with 8 positions matching TRBD1. Trimming cost V 1 base and J 3 bases; bases outside gene matches: 2. There are 15 residues in the CDR3. Germline V lookup: CDR1 LGHDT, CDR2 YNNKEL (reference sequence). As DNA, the CDR3 is TGTGCCAGCAGCCAAGCCGGGACAGGCTACAATGAGCAGTTCTTC. The encoded protein is CASSQAGTGYNEQFF.

This chain connects TRBV7-2 to TRBJ2-3; 7 bases align to TRBD2. Germline V gene sequence: CDR1 SGHTA, CDR2 FQGNSA. The V and J ends lost 4 bases and 4 bases, in that order; junction bases with no gene match: 5. This CDR3 is built from 14 residues. CDR3 residues: CASSSWLAADTQYF. For the CDR3, the DNA is TGTGCCAGCAGCTCCTGGCTAGCGGCAGATACGCAGTATTTT.

The CDR3 DNA is TGTGCCAGCAGTTACTCTGGACTAGCTAGGTATGAGCAGTTCTTC. Encoded protein: CASSYSGLARYEQFF. The rearrangement joins TRBV6-5 to TRBJ2-1, with 8 bases matching TRBD2. CDR1 is MNHEY, CDR2 SVGAGI, per germline. Unmatched junction bases numbered 6, after V lost 0 bases and J lost 8 bases. The length of the CDR3 is 15 residues.